The present entry profiles one T cell receptor (beta chain) with its context. The antigen is unknown. The donors were in the 120-subject validation cohort; that cohort was separate from the roughly 700-subject first cohort. The trim removed 4 bases at V and 4 bases at J, leaving 11 bases unmatched. Per the germline V gene, CDR1 is MGHRA and CDR2 is YSYEKL. The CDR3 totals 16 residues. Sequencing used immunoSEQ multiplex PCR; TCRdb keeps in-frame clones, though not all of them. The repertoire holds fewer than 250,000 clones, approximately 87% seen once, with around 3% in the top ten. The sample originates from a study of cytomegalovirus exposure and HLA in healthy donors. The study's findings and limits: In vitro work confirmed that a few CMV-associated chains recognize CMV antigens. Cytomegalovirus association was assigned to about 150 TCR beta chains. TCR clusters originating in the first cohort tended to co-occur in the 120 validation repertoires, according to a later analysis.

Material: PBMCs. This rearrangement joins TRBV4-1 to TRBJ2-7; TRBD1 aligns across 9 bases. The source of this sequence is a man younger than 35 in good health and CMV-seronegative. The CDR3 DNA reads as TGCGCCAGCAGCCTCGGATCTCCGGGACAGGGTTACGAGCAGTACTTC. It translates to CASSLGSPGQGYEQYF.